The 13 T cell receptor beta chains given below trace back to one sample, sequenced in a study of regulatory T cells in long-lasting Graves disease. The time point here: persistent/refractory GD, antithyroid drugs over 5 years with positive TRAb. With RNA extracted from PBMCs as input, the TCR library was made. To make TCR beta libraries, researchers used iRepertoire HTBI primers and Arm-PCR of CDR3 regions. TCRdb recomputed calls from the multiplex PCR reads with MiXCR, one row per CDR3 protein. The sample carries around 340,000 distinct CDR3 sequences, about 20% recorded once. The sample in question was peripheral blood mononuclear cells (PBMCs), obtained when the disease was refractory, from a patient treated with antithyroid drugs. These TCRs come from a female donor with Graves disease.

The chain has TRBV28 and TRBJ2-1; D is unclear. The CDR3 runs 14 residues. Trimming cost V 3 bases and J 11 bases, with 17 bases left between them. Germline CDR1 and CDR2: MDHEN and SYDVKM. The chain's CDR3 is CASSFVNEALKQFF. CDR3 nucleotide sequence: TGTGCCAGCAGTTTTGTAAACGAGGCCCTGAAGCAGTTCTTC. Complete variable domain (other parts from reference TRBV28 and TRBJ2-1): DVKVTQSSRYLVKRTGEKVFLECVQDMDHENMFWYRQDPGLGLRLIYFSYDVKMKEKGDIPEGYSVSREKKERFSLILESASTNQTSMYLCASSFVNEALKQFFGPGTRLTVL.

The chain combines TRBV20-1 with TRBJ1-6, with D hard to call. The length of the CDR3 is 12 residues. Between the trimmed V and J ends, which lost 6 bases and 10 bases, there was a span of 13 bases. Germline assignment: CDR1 DFQATT and CDR2 SNEGSKA (reference sequence). The CDR3 spells CSADRNRSPLHF. CDR3 nucleotides: TGCAGTGCCGACCGTAACCGGTCACCCCTCCACTTT.

The gene calls are TRBV5-1 and TRBJ1-1, with 10 nucleotides matching TRBD1. This CDR3 is 15 amino acids long. V shed 4 bases, J shed 4 bases, and the junction held 7 bases outside the gene matches. Germline V lookup: CDR1 SGHRS, CDR2 YFSETQ. The CDR3 loop reads CASSVTGGAGTEAFF. The CDR3 bases are TGCGCCAGCAGCGTGACAGGGGGCGCGGGCACTGAAGCTTTCTTT.

The chain is built from TRBV6-4 and TRBJ1-2; 11 bases agree with TRBD1. The germline gives CDR1 MRHNA, CDR2 SNTAGT. Trimming removed 6 bases from V and 7 bases from J; junction bases left unmatched: 4. This CDR3 comprises 13 residues. The CDR3, as DNA: TGTGCCAGCAGCGGACAGGGGGCGTCTGGCTACACCTTC. Its protein is CASSGQGASGYTF.

This clonotype was detected many times. V is TRBV7-2 and J is TRBJ2-7; TRBD1 aligns across 9 bases. Trimming took 1 base from V and 3 from J; bases not matched to a gene: 7. Germline CDR1 is SGHTA and CDR2 is FQGNSA. The CDR3 covers 16 residues. The CDR3 here is CASSLVEQGAFYEQYF. The CDR3 DNA sequence: TGTGCCAGCAGCTTAGTAGAACAGGGGGCTTTCTACGAGCAGTACTTC.

Worth noting for this clonotype: Just one base apart from a much larger clone, this may be a read error. V usage is TRBV29-1 and J usage is TRBJ2-5; D is possibly TRBD1 or TRBD2 (6 bases each). CDR1 is SQVTM and CDR2 is ANQGSEA in the germline V gene. This CDR3 region has 12 residues. The chain's CDR3 is CSGKLGGKTRYF. CDR3 bases: TGCAGCGGAAAGTTGGGGGGCAAGACCCGGTACTTC.

In this sample, this clonotype turned up a few times. The chain uses TRBV5-1 and TRBJ1-1, with D possibly matching TRBD1 (5 bases). The CDR3 is 17 amino acids. From germline, CDR1 is SGHRS and CDR2 YFSETQ. V dropped 4 bases and J dropped 1 base, with 20 bases sitting between them. The CDR3 DNA follows: TGCGCCAGCAGCAAGCAGGGCTTCGGGGGGGGGAACACTGAAGCTTTCTTT. As protein: CASSKQGFGGGNTEAFF.

This clonotype was found many times. The chain employs TRBV9 and TRBJ1-6; perhaps TRBD1 as D (5 bases). CDR1 is SGDLS and CDR2 is YYNGEE in the germline V gene. V was pared by 5 bases and J by 0 bases, with 12 bases between. CDR3 length equals 16 residues. The CDR3 nucleotides are TGTGCCAGCAGTGGCCAGGGAAACTCCTATAATTCACCCCTCCACTTT. Amino acid sequence: CASSGQGNSYNSPLHF.

Concerning this clonotype itself: A much larger clone sits a single nucleotide away, making a read error possible. The rearrangement uses TRBV7-2 and TRBJ2-5; TRBD2 agrees at 12 bases. The CDR3 is 21 residues long. Germline V CDR1 and CDR2: SGHTA, FQGNSA. After removal of 5 bases from V and 1 base from J, the junction contained 20 bases not matched to a gene. CDR3 nucleotides: TGTGCCAGCAGCCCGCTTCTAGCGGGGGGGCCCTATATTAATTCCCAAGAGACCCAGTACTTC. This encodes CASSPLLAGGPYINSQETQYF.

This clonotype was found many times. The gene calls are TRBV5-1 and TRBJ1-5; no reliable D call. The CDR3 has 15 amino acids. The germline V gene encodes CDR1 SGHRS and CDR2 YFSETQ. V lost 0 bases and J 4 bases, leaving 11 bases between the germline ends. CDR3 in DNA: TGCGCCAGCAGCTTGGAGTCAGGCAGTAATCAGCCCCAGCATTTT. As protein: CASSLESGSNQPQHF.

There are many counts of this clonotype. The chain is built from TRBV28 and TRBJ1-5; TRBD1 matches 7 bases. Germline CDR1 and CDR2: MDHEN and SYDVKM. J gave up 0 bases and V 5 bases, and 10 bases lay outside the gene matches. This CDR3 spans 17 amino acids. CDR3 in amino acids: CASSPWDSPYSNQPQHF. Written as DNA, the CDR3 is TGTGCCAGCAGTCCGTGGGACAGTCCTTATAGCAATCAGCCCCAGCATTTT.

With respect to this clonotype: This clone may be a read error of a much larger clone one base away. The V call is TRBV15, the J call TRBJ1-2; unclear D gene. The CDR3 consists of 14 residues. The germline V gene encodes CDR1 LNHNV and CDR2 YYDKDF (reference sequence). Trimming took 0 bases from V and 3 from J, leaving 8 bases between them. The CDR3 DNA sequence: TGTGCCACCAGCAGAGATAGGGAAGACTATGGCTACACCTTC. Its translation: CATSRDREDYGYTF.

The chain links TRBV13 to TRBJ1-1, with D tentatively TRBD1 (6 bases). V was pared by 2 bases and J by 4 bases, with 11 bases between. From germline, CDR1 is PRHDT and CDR2 FYEKMQ (reference sequence). CDR3 length equals 14 residues. The CDR3 is CASSLIRGSTEAFF. The CDR3 bases are TGTGCCAGCAGCTTAATTAGGGGGAGCACTGAAGCTTTCTTT.